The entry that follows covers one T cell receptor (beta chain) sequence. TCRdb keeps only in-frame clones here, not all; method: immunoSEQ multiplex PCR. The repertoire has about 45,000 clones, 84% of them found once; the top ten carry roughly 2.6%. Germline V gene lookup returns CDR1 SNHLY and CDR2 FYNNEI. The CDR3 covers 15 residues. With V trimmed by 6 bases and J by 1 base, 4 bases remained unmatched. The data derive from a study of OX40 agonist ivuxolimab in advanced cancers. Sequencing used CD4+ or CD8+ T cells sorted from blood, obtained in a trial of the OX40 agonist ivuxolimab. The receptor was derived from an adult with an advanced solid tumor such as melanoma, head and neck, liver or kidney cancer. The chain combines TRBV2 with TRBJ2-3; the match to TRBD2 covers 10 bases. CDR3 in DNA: TGTGCCAGCAGAACCGGGACTAGCGGCACAGATACGCAGTATTTT. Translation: CASRTGTSGTDTQYF.